This TCR beta chain derives from a study of cytomegalovirus exposure and HLA in healthy donors. Overall study findings and caveats: TCR association rates varied by HLA locus in a later analysis, with DRB1 highest and HLA-C lowest. There were reportedly fewer N-insertions in an Asian-associated ancestry cluster than the roughly 610-donor mean, in a later analysis.

60 Vbeta and 13 Jbeta primers were used in PCR. Per the authors' pipeline: The authors later counted approximately 80 million unique TCR beta chains, 9.5 million to 11 million of them shared. Only in-frame clones appear in the TCRdb table, and some are missing; sequencing was by immunoSEQ multiplex PCR. V and J calls and clone size are those listed in that table; D and trimming were worked out from the DNA. The sample lists 250,000 to 350,000 clones; 86% were seen once. This clone occurred once. The antigen is undetermined. This CDR3 has 16 residues. Germline V gene sequence: CDR1 MGHRA, CDR2 YSYEKL. The V gene lost 4 bases and the J gene lost 6 bases, with 21 bases spanning the gap.

The chain is built from TRBV4-1 and TRBJ1-1; D unresolved. Sequencing used PBMCs. The source is a man aged 40-55 years in good health and CMV-seropositive. The CDR3 sequence: CASSRVNFAREAEAFF. In DNA form, the CDR3 reads TGCGCCAGCAGCCGAGTCAACTTCGCCCGCGAGGCTGAAGCTTTCTTT.